This TCR beta chain was observed in a study of blood T cell repertoires in COVID-19. About the research overall: Both acute and convalescent COVID-19 samples were obtained from the United States, Italy and Spain.

Authors' analysis steps: The assay estimated nucleated cells by amplifying reference gene primers. Sequencing used immunoSEQ multiplex PCR; TCRdb keeps in-frame clones, though not all of them. The DNA was the basis for D and trimming; V, J and clone size are from that table. The table records 100,000 to 150,000 clones, more than 75% of them present only once. The germline V gene has CDR1 KGHDR and CDR2 SFDVKD. CDR3 size: 19 residues. Trimming at V came to 1 base and at J to 2 bases, leaving 13 bases not matched to a gene. The chain employs TRBV24-1 and TRBJ2-5; TRBD1 matches 9 bases. The material sequenced was peripheral blood. The TCR sequence derives from a man aged 65 to 85 with active COVID-19. The chain's CDR3 is CATSDFGASGTGMQETQYF. CDR3 in DNA: TGTGCCACCAGTGATTTTGGGGCTTCCGGGACAGGGATGCAAGAGACCCAGTACTTC.